In this sample, the clone carrying this T cell receptor beta chain turned up a few times. Its antigen remains unknown. Preparation methods for the bulk TCR libraries were those previously described, with listed TCR primers. TCRdb analysed the PCR reads with MiXCR anew, one entry per CDR3 protein. The sample has some 680,000 distinct CDR3 sequences, roughly 25% seen once. Germline loops: CDR1 KGHSH, CDR2 LQKENI. Unmatched junction bases numbered 17, after V lost 2 bases and J lost 3 bases. The CDR3 extends over 20 amino acids. Naive CD8 library inputs spanned roughly 17,000 to 1,100,000 sorted cells and 10%, 30% or 50% RNA. The sorting of naive CD8 T cells used the CD8+CD4-CCR7+CD45RA+ phenotype. This specimen belongs to a study of molecular identifiers for immune sequencing clone quantification. Broader study findings: In CMV-specific effectors, clones above 20 copies held over 98% of molecules; naive, under 1%.

Sequencing was performed on naive CD8+ T cells from blood, with Jurkat cell RNA spiked in. Subset given: FACS-sorted CD8+CD4-CCR7+CD45RA+ naive T cells. The gene calls are TRBV18 and TRBJ1-1, with 11 bases lining up with TRBD1. This clonotype was sampled from a human donor in good health. Some libraries in this study had Jurkat cell RNA spiked in. CDR3 sequence reads: CASSPIVLSWGQGDDTEAFF. The CDR3 nucleotides read TGTGCCAGCTCACCAATCGTCTTGTCGTGGGGACAGGGGGACGACACTGAAGCTTTCTTT.